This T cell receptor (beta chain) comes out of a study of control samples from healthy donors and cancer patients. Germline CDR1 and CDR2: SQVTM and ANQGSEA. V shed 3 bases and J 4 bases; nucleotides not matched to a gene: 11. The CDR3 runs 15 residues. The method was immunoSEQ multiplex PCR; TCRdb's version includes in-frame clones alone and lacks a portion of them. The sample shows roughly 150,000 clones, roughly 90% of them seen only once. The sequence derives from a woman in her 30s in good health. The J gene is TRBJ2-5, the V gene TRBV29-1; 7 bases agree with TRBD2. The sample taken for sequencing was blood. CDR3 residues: CSVEGGDYLGETQYF. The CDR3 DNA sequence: TGCAGCGTTGAGGGGGGGGACTACCTCGGAGAGACCCAGTACTTC.